The entry below describes one TCR beta chain. CDR3 length: 15 amino acids. CDR1 is MGHRA, CDR2 YSYEKL, per germline. The germline V and J ends were trimmed by 4 bases and 2 bases, with 12 bases remaining between them. The data were obtained in a study of blood T cell repertoires in COVID-19. Study details: Spain, Italy and the United States supplied samples that represented acute and convalescent COVID-19.

Sequencing was performed with immunoSEQ multiplex PCR; in TCRdb, only in-frame clones are kept and a portion is missing. This table has under 250,000 clones, roughly 90% appearing once. The sequence derives from a woman aged 25 to 39 with acute COVID-19. The chain is built from TRBV4-1 and TRBJ2-1; D remains ambiguous. Sample: PBMCs or T cells enriched from blood (not recorded which). The CDR3: CASSLQADAYNEQFF. CDR3 DNA sequence: TGCGCCAGCAGCCTCCAGGCCGACGCCTACAATGAGCAGTTCTTC.